Following are 11 T cell receptor beta chains from one sample sequenced in a study of shared clonotypes between healthy human individuals. In the naive CD8 group, cells lacked CD45RO and were positively selected for CCR7, so terminally differentiated effector memory CD45RA+ cells were left out. Produced via immunoSEQ multiplex PCR; TCRdb's table is partial and in-frame only. The sample yields about 590,000 clones, roughly 95% seen once. Sequencing was done on a sample of naive CD8+ T cells sorted from blood. These TCRs come from a woman under 40 in good health.

CDR3 bases: TGCGCCAGCAGCCAAGGGGTACGGGACTATGTTTACAATGAGCAGTTCTTC. This codes for CASSQGVRDYVYNEQFF. The rearrangement links TRBV4-1 to TRBJ2-1; 7 positions agree with TRBD2. The CDR3 runs to 17 residues. Trimming took 1 base from V and 4 from J; bases not matched to a gene: 10. Germline assignment: CDR1 MGHRA and CDR2 YSYEKL.

The chain is built from TRBV6-6 and TRBJ1-3, with unresolved D. V was shortened by 10 bases and J by 0 bases, with 10 bases between the two germline ends. CDR3 length: 13 amino acids. CDR1 and CDR2 from the germline V gene are MNHNY and SVGAGI (reference sequence). The CDR3 loop reads CATREVSGNTIYF. In DNA, the CDR3 is TGTGCCACCCGGGAGGTCTCTGGAAACACCATATATTTT.

The V gene is TRBV7-9, the J gene TRBJ1-1; D is undetermined. Deletions cut 5 bases from V and 7 bases from J, with 11 bases between. Per germline, CDR1 SEHNR and CDR2 FQNEAQ (reference sequence). The CDR3 runs 12 residues. The CDR3 protein is CASSLPMGEAFF. CDR3 DNA: TGTGCCAGCAGCCTACCGATGGGTGAAGCTTTCTTT.

This chain joins TRBV15 and TRBJ1-3; no definite D call. CDR1 is LNHNV and CDR2 is YYDKDF in the germline V gene (reference sequence). This CDR3 is built from 15 residues. V was clipped by 1 base and J by 7 bases, with 14 bases between them. The CDR3 DNA follows: TGTGCCACCAGCAGAGGTCACGGGGTGGAGAACACCATATATTTT. It yields the protein CATSRGHGVENTIYF.

The J gene is TRBJ1-5, the V gene TRBV7-9; D unresolved. There are 15 residues in the CDR3. Trimming took 2 bases from V and 7 from J, leaving 15 bases between them. CDR1 is SEHNR, CDR2 FQNEAQ, per germline (reference sequence). DNA for the CDR3: TGTGCCAGCAGCTTAAGCACCGCCCGCTTCCAGCCCCAGCATTTT. Translating gives CASSLSTARFQPQHF. The complete variable domain, with remaining parts taken from reference TRBV7-9 and TRBJ1-5, reads DTGVSQNPRHKITKRGQNVTFRCDPISEHNRLYWYRQTLGQGPEFLTYFQNEAQLEKSRLLSDRFSAERPKGSFSTLEIQRTEQGDSAMYLCASSLSTARFQPQHFGDGTRLSIL.

This chain joins TRBV13 and TRBJ2-1; D is ambiguous. The CDR3 has 11 residues. Per the germline V gene, CDR1 is PRHDT and CDR2 is FYEKMQ (reference sequence). Trimming shortened V by 3 bases and J by 8 bases, and 5 bases separated the two germline ends. The CDR3 is CASSLFDEQFF. DNA of the CDR3: TGTGCCAGCAGCTTGTTCGATGAGCAGTTCTTC.

The chain is built from TRBV19 and TRBJ2-2, with 7 bases matching TRBD2. V trimming: 7 bases; J trimming: 3 bases; junction bases outside the gene matches: 5. Germline V gene sequence: CDR1 LNHDA, CDR2 SQIVND (reference sequence). The CDR3 runs to 14 residues. CDR3 sequence reads: CASMRESDTGELFF. The CDR3 nucleotides are TGTGCCAGTATGCGGGAGTCGGACACCGGGGAGCTGTTTTTT.

This clone was found once. Other DNA sequences in the same sample also yield this CDR3. The V and J genes are TRBV27 and TRBJ2-6; D ambiguous. Between the trimmed V and J ends, which lost 4 bases and 0 bases, there was a span of 4 bases. This CDR3 spans 14 amino acids. Germline V gene sequence: CDR1 MNHEY, CDR2 SMNVEV (reference sequence). The CDR3, as DNA: TGTGCCAGCAGTTATGGCTCTGGGGCCAACGTCCTGACTTTC. Its translation is CASSYGSGANVLTF.

The chain recombines TRBV4-1 with TRBJ2-7; 10 positions match TRBD2. This CDR3 has 14 amino acids. The junction had 3 bases not matched to a gene; V was cut back by 3 bases and J by 4 bases. Germline lookup yields CDR1 MGHRA and CDR2 YSYEKL. CDR3 sequence: CASSHSGRSYEQYF. CDR3 DNA sequence: TGCGCCAGCAGCCATAGCGGGAGGAGTTACGAGCAGTACTTC.

V usage is TRBV9 and J usage is TRBJ2-7; D tentatively fits TRBD1 or TRBD2 (6 bases each). Trimming removed 5 bases at V and 3 bases at J, with 12 bases between. Per germline, CDR1 SGDLS and CDR2 YYNGEE. The CDR3 is 13 amino acids. CDR3 protein: CASSAGHLYEQYF. For the CDR3, the DNA is TGTGCCAGCAGTGCGGGACACCTCTACGAGCAGTACTTC.

The CDR3 region has the DNA TGTGCCAGCAGCGACCAGGGCTCTGGGGCCAACGTCCTGACTTTC. It specifies CASSDQGSGANVLTF. V and J are TRBV28 and TRBJ2-6; D possibly corresponds to TRBD1 (5 bases). The V end lost 6 bases, the J end lost 0 bases, and 9 bases lay between the germline ends. The length of the CDR3 is 15 residues. From germline, CDR1 is MDHEN and CDR2 SYDVKM.